One and the same sample provided the 28 T cell receptor beta chains below, sequenced in a study of OX40 agonist ivuxolimab in advanced cancers. Using immunoSEQ multiplex PCR, the repertoire was profiled, and TCRdb retains in-frame clones only, with some absent. The sample yields some 100,000 clones, approximately 94% seen once. The source was CD4+ or CD8+ T cells sorted from blood, collected in a trial of the OX40 agonist ivuxolimab. These receptors all come from an adult with an advanced solid tumor such as melanoma, head and neck, liver or kidney cancer.

This rearrangement joins TRBV9 to TRBJ2-1; 11 bases match TRBD2. Germline CDR1 and CDR2: SGDLS and YYNGEE. The junction had 6 bases not matched to a gene; V was cut back by 4 bases and J by 0 bases. CDR3 length equals 17 residues. The CDR3 DNA reads as TGTGCCAGCAGCTATACTAGCGGGGGCCCCTCCTACAATGAGCAGTTCTTC. It is translated as CASSYTSGGPSYNEQFF.

The rearrangement joins TRBV27 to TRBJ2-5; 8 positions match TRBD2. Germline CDR1 is MNHEY and CDR2 is SMNVEV (reference sequence). There are 16 residues in the CDR3. Trimming removed 4 bases from V and 4 bases from J; junction bases left unmatched: 11. In nucleotides, the CDR3 is TGTGCCAGCAGTTCCACGCCGGGGGGGGCCTTAGAGACCCAGTACTTC. As protein: CASSSTPGGALETQYF.

This clone was recorded only once. This rearrangement joins TRBV19 to TRBJ2-5; D gene ambiguous. CDR3 length: 15 residues. CDR1 and CDR2 from the germline V gene are LNHDA and SQIVND (reference sequence). Trimming stripped 4 bases from V and 5 bases from J, with 17 bases between. Here the CDR3 DNA reads TGTGCCAGTAGTACCCCAACCCCCGGTGGTGAGACCCAGTACTTC. Protein sequence: CASSTPTPGGETQYF.

The gene calls are TRBV19 and TRBJ2-7, with 9 bases identical to TRBD1. Germline CDR1 is LNHDA and CDR2 is SQIVND (reference sequence). The CDR3 is 16 residues long. The junction had 7 bases not matched to a gene; V was cut back by 4 bases and J by 0 bases. As DNA, the CDR3 is TGTGCCAGTAGTACCCGGGACAGGGCGTCCTCCTACGAGCAGTACTTC. This sequence encodes CASSTRDRASSYEQYF.

The chain uses TRBV15 and TRBJ1-1, with D possibly matching TRBD1 (6 bases). V was pared by 7 bases and J by 0 bases, with 18 bases between. CDR3 size: 16 residues. Germline CDR1 is LNHNV and CDR2 is YYDKDF (reference sequence). The CDR3 is CATIPTWGRMNTEAFF. As DNA, the CDR3 is TGTGCCACCATTCCGACCTGGGGGCGCATGAACACTGAAGCTTTCTTT.

The J gene is TRBJ2-3, the V gene TRBV9; D call uncertain. Between the trimmed V and J ends, which lost 2 bases and 0 bases, there was a span of 16 bases. The CDR3 covers 17 residues. From germline, CDR1 is SGDLS and CDR2 YYNGEE. This CDR3 reads CASSVQAAPLSTDTQYF. The CDR3 DNA reads TGTGCCAGCAGCGTCCAGGCCGCCCCATTGAGCACAGATACGCAGTATTTT.

This sequence joins TRBV10-3 and TRBJ2-5; D unclear. The V end lost 2 bases, the J end lost 4 bases, and 2 bases lay between the germline ends. Germline V lookup: CDR1 ENHRY, CDR2 SYGVKD. This CDR3 has 11 amino acids. The CDR3 coding sequence is TGTGCCATCAGTGAGGGAGAGACCCAGTACTTC. It encodes CAISEGETQYF.

The genes are TRBV30 and TRBJ2-1; D unclear. The V end was cut by 0 bases, the J end by 0 bases, with 12 bases between. In germline, CDR1 is GTSNPN, CDR2 SVGIG (reference sequence). CDR3 length: 16 amino acids. This CDR3 reads CAWSVHQVSSYNEQFF. DNA of the CDR3: TGTGCCTGGAGTGTACATCAGGTTAGCTCCTACAATGAGCAGTTCTTC.

This chain connects TRBV11-2 to TRBJ2-1; D remains ambiguous. The V end lost 3 bases, the J end lost 4 bases, and 7 bases lay between the germline ends. CDR3 size: 13 residues. Germline CDR1 and CDR2: SGHAT and FQNNGV. CDR3 residues: CASSFLSYNEQFF. The CDR3 bases are TGTGCCAGCAGCTTTTTATCGTACAATGAGCAGTTCTTC.

This chain's CDR3 is CQIGVGQTQYF. CDR3 DNA sequence: TGCCAAATAGGCGTCGGACAAACGCAGTATTTT. The genes are TRBV20-1 and TRBJ2-3, with D tentatively TRBD1 (5 bases). CDR1 and CDR2 from the germline V gene are DFQATT and SNEGSKA (reference sequence). This CDR3 contains 11 residues.

The V and J genes are TRBV18 and TRBJ1-1, with 11 nucleotides matching TRBD1. V lost 3 bases, J lost 0 bases, and 6 bases stayed unmatched. This CDR3 is 17 amino acids long. The germline gives CDR1 KGHSH, CDR2 LQKENI. The CDR3 DNA is TGTGCCAGCTCACCGGCCGGGACAGGGGGTTTGAACACTGAAGCTTTCTTT. This gives the protein CASSPAGTGGLNTEAFF.

This chain uses TRBV13 with TRBJ1-1; tentatively, D is TRBD1 (5 bases). The V end lost 3 bases, the J end lost 0 bases, and 11 bases lay between the germline ends. CDR3 length: 15 amino acids. The germline V gene encodes CDR1 PRHDT and CDR2 FYEKMQ (reference sequence). The CDR3 protein is CASSFPGGLNTEAFF. CDR3 nucleotides: TGTGCCAGCAGCTTCCCCGGGGGGTTGAACACTGAAGCTTTCTTT.

This chain links TRBV9 with TRBJ2-5, with a possible D match to TRBD2 (5 bases). The V end lost 0 bases, the J end lost 4 bases, and 13 bases lay between the germline ends. Germline V CDR1 and CDR2: SGDLS, YYNGEE. The CDR3 has 15 residues. CDR3 nucleotide sequence: TGTGCCAGCAGCGTAGACGGGATAGGAAGAGAGACCCAGTACTTC. The encoded protein is CASSVDGIGRETQYF.

The chain is built from TRBV19 and TRBJ1-5; no reliable D call. Germline V gene lookup returns CDR1 LNHDA and CDR2 SQIVND (reference sequence). V was shortened by 3 bases and J by 0 bases, with 9 bases between the two germline ends. There are 15 residues in the CDR3. As DNA, the CDR3 is TGTGCCAGTAGTATGTGGGGAAATAGCAATCAGCCCCAGCATTTT. Its translation is CASSMWGNSNQPQHF.

V usage is TRBV27 and J usage is TRBJ2-1; a weak D match, TRBD1 (7 bases). Germline V gene sequence: CDR1 MNHEY, CDR2 SMNVEV (reference sequence). Trimming left V 4 bases short and J 3 bases short, with 13 bases between. The CDR3 has 15 residues. The CDR3 region is CASSYSRGVYNEQFF. The CDR3 coding sequence is TGTGCCAGCAGTTACTCCAGGGGGGTCTACAATGAGCAGTTCTTC.

The chain has TRBV9 and TRBJ2-7; 10 bases match TRBD2. V lost 3 bases and J lost 0; bases outside the gene matches: 0. Germline V gene sequence: CDR1 SGDLS, CDR2 YYNGEE. This CDR3 has 14 amino acids. DNA of the CDR3: TGTGCCAGCAGCGGGACTAGCGGCTCCTACGAGCAGTACTTC. Amino acids: CASSGTSGSYEQYF.

This chain joins TRBV1 and TRBJ2-3; the table's D call, TRBD2, was not checked against the DNA. TRBV1 is tagged as a pseudogene. CDR3 length: 14 amino acids. The CDR3 bases are TGCACCAGCAGCCAAGAAGTTACCCGGTATACGCAGTATTTT. This gives the protein CTSSQEVTRYTQYF.

The V call is TRBV23-1, the J call TRBJ1-4; D is perhaps TRBD1 (5 bases). TRBV23-1 is an ORF, with its function uncertain. V was shortened by 2 bases and J by 4 bases, with 29 bases between the two germline ends. The CDR3 has 21 residues. CDR3 region: CASSQGAYPGATPLFNEKLFF. Written as DNA, the CDR3 is TGCGCCAGCAGTCAAGGCGCCTATCCTGGGGCGACTCCCCTTTTTAATGAAAAACTGTTTTTT.

The chain combines TRBV9 with TRBJ1-5; the D is unclear. The CDR3 contains 14 residues. Germline lookup yields CDR1 SGDLS and CDR2 YYNGEE. Trimming stripped 0 bases from V and 0 bases from J, with 4 bases between. The CDR3 spells CASSVEGSNQPQHF. DNA of the CDR3: TGTGCCAGCAGCGTAGAGGGTAGCAATCAGCCCCAGCATTTT.

This clone came up once. The chain couples TRBV19 to TRBJ1-1, with a weak D call TRBD1 (6 bases). The CDR3 runs 14 residues. With 4 bases removed from V and 3 bases from J, the gap between germline ends came to 12 bases. Germline CDR1 LNHDA, CDR2 SQIVND (reference sequence). For the CDR3, the DNA is TGTGCCAGTAGTACCAGGGGAGGCGACACTGAAGCTTTCTTT. This encodes CASSTRGGDTEAFF.

For the CDR3, the DNA is TGTGCCAGCAGCTCCCAGGGGCGCGAGCAGTACTTC. Amino acid sequence: CASSSQGREQYF. The rearrangement links TRBV13 to TRBJ2-7, with a possible D match to TRBD1 (6 bases). There are 12 residues in the CDR3. Germline V gene lookup returns CDR1 PRHDT and CDR2 FYEKMQ (reference sequence). Deletions cut 4 bases from V and 6 bases from J, with 10 bases between. Full variable domain (remainder filled in from reference TRBV13 and TRBJ2-7): AAGVIQSPRHLIKEKRETATLKCYPIPRHDTVYWYQQGPGQDPQFLISFYEKMQSDKGSIPDRFSAQQFSDYHSELNMSSLELGDSALYFCASSSQGREQYFGPGTRLTVT.

CDR3 in DNA: TGTGCCAGCAGTGAGGATGGGGGGGGCTACTACGAGCAGTACTTC. Translated: CASSEDGGGYYEQYF. The chain recombines TRBV2 with TRBJ2-5, with a possible D match to TRBD2 (7 bases). The DNA end is more similar to TRBJ2-7, so the J call may be wrong. CDR3 length: 15 residues. Germline loops: CDR1 SNHLY, CDR2 FYNNEI.

The chain uses TRBV7-9 and TRBJ1-1; a possible D gene is TRBD1 (5 bases). Deletions cut 1 base from V and 7 bases from J, with 22 bases between. The CDR3 covers 17 residues. The germline gives CDR1 SEHNR, CDR2 FQNEAQ (reference sequence). Here the CDR3 DNA reads TGTGCCAGCAGCTTAGGATCGCGGGACTACAAAGGCCTTGAAGCTTTCTTT. It yields the protein CASSLGSRDYKGLEAFF. Full variable domain (missing parts from reference TRBV7-9 and TRBJ1-1): DTGVSQNPRHKITKRGQNVTFRCDPISEHNRLYWYRQTLGQGPEFLTYFQNEAQLEKSRLLSDRFSAERPKGSFSTLEIQRTEQGDSAMYLCASSLGSRDYKGLEAFFGQGTRLTVV.

The rearrangement joins TRBV19 to TRBJ2-7; TRBD2 matches at 15 bases. The CDR3 loop spans 18 amino acids. Germline V gene lookup returns CDR1 LNHDA and CDR2 SQIVND (reference sequence). Trimming at V came to 3 bases and at J to 0 bases, leaving 6 bases not matched to a gene. CDR3 amino acids: CASSIDGTSGGNSYEQYF. Here the CDR3 DNA reads TGTGCCAGTAGTATTGACGGGACTAGCGGGGGGAACTCCTACGAGCAGTACTTC.

This rearrangement joins TRBV7-9 to TRBJ2-5, with a weak D call TRBD1 (8 bases). There are 14 residues in the CDR3. In germline, CDR1 is SEHNR, CDR2 FQNEAQ (reference sequence). Trimming removed 5 bases at V and 5 bases at J, with 15 bases between. This CDR3 is CASSTGQGGETQYF. For the CDR3, the DNA is TGTGCCAGCAGCACTGGACAGGGAGGGGAGACCCAGTACTTC.

The genes are TRBV4-1 and TRBJ1-2; D is undetermined. The germline V and J ends were trimmed by 0 bases and 2 bases, with 10 bases remaining between them. Germline V gives CDR1 MGHRA, CDR2 YSYEKL. This CDR3 is 15 amino acids long. The CDR3 DNA reads TGCGCCAGCAGCCAAGAGGCAGGTTCCAACTATGGCTACACCTTC. Translated: CASSQEAGSNYGYTF.

This clone was recorded once. This chain uses TRBV14 with TRBJ2-7; D is uncertain. The CDR3 contains 15 residues. The V and J ends lost 1 base and 3 bases respectively, with 13 bases between them. Germline CDR1 is SGHDN and CDR2 is FVKESK. The CDR3 protein is CASSQAGYVGYEQYF. CDR3 sequence (DNA): TGTGCCAGCAGCCAAGCTGGGTACGTGGGCTACGAGCAGTACTTC.

The chain has TRBV27 and TRBJ2-1, with a weak D call TRBD2 (5 bases). CDR3 length: 15 amino acids. Trimming stripped 0 bases from V and 4 bases from J, with 10 bases between. In germline, CDR1 is MNHEY, CDR2 SMNVEV (reference sequence). CDR3 sequence reads: CASSLSEDAYNEQFF. The CDR3 nucleotides read TGTGCCAGCAGTTTATCGGAGGATGCTTACAATGAGCAGTTCTTC.